These 8 T cell receptor beta chains share one sample of origin, sequenced in a study of follicular helper T cells after annual influenza vaccination. Time point of the sample: 2015-2016 season, pre-vaccination. The assay was immunoSEQ multiplex PCR, and TCRdb's table has in-frame clones only and misses some. Of about 9,400 clones detected, about 82% appear once; the ten largest clones hold more than 1.5%. The source material was CXCR5+ CD38- circulating T follicular helper cells from blood, sampled on the day of influenza vaccination. The sample's subset: circulating Tfh, non-naive CD4+CXCR5+PD-1+ (ICOS+CD38+ or ICOS-CD38-). Receptor source: an adult who received the influenza vaccine.

V gene TRBV5-1 combines with J gene TRBJ2-4; perhaps TRBD1 as D (5 bases). V dropped 4 bases and J dropped 3 bases, with 14 bases sitting between them. Germline V gene sequence: CDR1 SGHRS, CDR2 YFSETQ. This CDR3 has 15 residues. The CDR3 loop reads CASSLQTVGKNIQYF. Here the CDR3 DNA reads TGCGCCAGCAGCCTACAGACAGTTGGCAAAAACATTCAGTACTTC.

The V gene is TRBV5-1, the J gene TRBJ2-3; TRBD2 matches 10 bases. This CDR3 contains 16 residues. Germline V CDR1 and CDR2: SGHRS, YFSETQ. With 7 bases clipped from V and 3 bases from J, the junction kept 11 bases outside the gene matches. In DNA form, the CDR3 reads TGCGCCAGCCGCCGCGGGCTAGCGGGAGAAACAGATACGCAGTATTTT. It specifies CASRRGLAGETDTQYF.

The gene calls are TRBV9 and TRBJ2-3; 9 bases are a match to TRBD1. The CDR3 extends over 18 amino acids. CDR1 and CDR2 from the germline V gene are SGDLS and YYNGEE. V lost 0 bases to trimming and J lost 4 bases; unmatched junction nucleotides: 12. CDR3 sequence (DNA): TGTGCCAGCAGCGTAGCTGCCCTACAGGGGGCGGGCGCAGATACGCAGTATTTT. It codes for CASSVAALQGAGADTQYF.

The table lists this clone with a count of one. The chain recombines TRBV10-2 with TRBJ1-4, with unresolved D. CDR1 and CDR2 (germline): WSHSY, SAAADI. CDR3 size: 13 residues. Trimming removed 4 bases at V and 6 bases at J, with 9 bases between. CDR3 region: CASSVTADEKLFF. The CDR3 DNA is TGCGCCAGCAGTGTTACGGCAGATGAAAAACTGTTTTTT.

The CDR3 sequence: CASSASGRASNYGYTF. CDR3 coding DNA: TGTGCCAGCAGCGCCTCCGGGAGGGCGAGCAACTATGGCTACACCTTC. The gene calls are TRBV4-2 and TRBJ1-2, with unresolved D. The CDR3 extends over 16 amino acids. Trimming removed 5 bases at V and 2 bases at J, with 18 bases between. Germline loops: CDR1 LGHNA, CDR2 YNFKEQ.

This chain uses TRBV21-1 with TRBJ2-7; the D segment call TRBD2 is taken from the table without a DNA check. TRBV21-1 is a recognized pseudogene. The CDR3 spans 14 residues. CDR3 nucleotide sequence: TGTGCCAGCAGCGAACTAGCGGGAGGGTACGAGCAGTACTTC. This encodes CASSELAGGYEQYF.

J is TRBJ2-1 and V is TRBV11-2, with 13 bases lining up with TRBD2. Germline loops: CDR1 SGHAT, CDR2 FQNNGV. CDR3 length: 17 amino acids. J gave up 9 bases and V 4 bases, and 12 bases lay outside the gene matches. CDR3 loop: CASSSRTRTSGSGEQFF. The CDR3 DNA follows: TGTGCCAGCAGCTCCCGAACCCGGACTAGCGGGAGTGGTGAGCAGTTCTTC.

The chain employs TRBV7-3 and TRBJ1-2, with 12 bases fitting TRBD1. The V gene end was trimmed by 5 bases and the J gene end by 7 bases; junction bases not matched to a gene: 11. Germline V gene data show CDR1 as SGHTA and CDR2 as FQGTGA. CDR3 length: 16 amino acids. The CDR3, as DNA: TGTGCCAGCAGCCCCCTACCGGGACAGGGGGCACGTGGCTACACCTTC. This codes for CASSPLPGQGARGYTF.